The sequence of this TCR beta chain was determined in a study of naive and memory T cell subsets. Cells stained for CD3, CD4, CD8, CD45RA and CD27 were sorted into four subsets. Regarding this clonotype: The antigen remains undetermined.

The beta constant-region primer was an equimolar mix of two oligonucleotides covering TRBC1 and TRBC2. Nested alpha and beta constant-region primers with the SP2 primer drove four PCR rounds on ligated cDNA. Ligation attached a single-stranded oligonucleotide with a 12-nucleotide UMI and the SP2 primer to the cDNA 3' end. TCRdb called the UMI-ligation and nested PCR reads again in MiXCR, with one record for every CDR3 protein. Here the sample spans approximately 150,000 distinct CDR3 sequences, roughly a fifth being singletons. Whole-study findings and limits: Possibly reflecting memory cells re-expressing CD45RA, a few larger clonotypes occurred in naive repertoires, especially CD8. There was no ground truth to check naive and memory subset results. Diversity fell and Gini index rose from naive through CM, EM, EMRA.

Germline CDR1 SGHRS, CDR2 YFSETQ. The CDR3 loop spans 14 amino acids. The junction had 3 bases not matched to a gene; V was cut back by 3 bases and J by 2 bases. The J gene is TRBJ2-7, the V gene TRBV5-1, with TRBD2 matching 9 bases. This clonotype originated in a human donor in good health. The sequenced material came from naive CD8+ T cells from blood. CDR3 DNA sequence: TGCGCCAGCAGCTGGATAGCGGGAGCCTACGAGCAGTACTTC. Its protein is CASSWIAGAYEQYF.